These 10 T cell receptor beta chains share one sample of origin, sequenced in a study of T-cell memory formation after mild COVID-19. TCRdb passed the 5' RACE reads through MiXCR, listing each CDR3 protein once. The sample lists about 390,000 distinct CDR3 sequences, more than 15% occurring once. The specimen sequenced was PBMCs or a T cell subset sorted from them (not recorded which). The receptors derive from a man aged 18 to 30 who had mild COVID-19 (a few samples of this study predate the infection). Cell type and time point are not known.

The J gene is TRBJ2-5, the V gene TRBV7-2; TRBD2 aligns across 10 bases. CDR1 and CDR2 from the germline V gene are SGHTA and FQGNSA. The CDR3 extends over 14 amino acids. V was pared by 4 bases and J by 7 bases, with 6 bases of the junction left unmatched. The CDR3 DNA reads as TGTGCCAGCAGCTCAGCGGGGGGGACGGGGACCCAGTACTTC. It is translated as CASSSAGGTGTQYF.

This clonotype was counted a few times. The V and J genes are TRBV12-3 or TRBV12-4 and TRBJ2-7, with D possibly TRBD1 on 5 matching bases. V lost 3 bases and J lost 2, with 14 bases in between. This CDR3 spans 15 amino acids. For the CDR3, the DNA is TGTGCCAGCAGTTTGGGCAGGGCCGCTCCCTACGAGCAGTACGTC. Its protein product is CASSLGRAAPYEQYV.

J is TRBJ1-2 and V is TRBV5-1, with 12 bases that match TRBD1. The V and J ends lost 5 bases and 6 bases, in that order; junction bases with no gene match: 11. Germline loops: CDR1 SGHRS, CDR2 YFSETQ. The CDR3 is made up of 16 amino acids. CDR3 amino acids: CASSQGLGQGADGYTF. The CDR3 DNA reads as TGCGCCAGCAGTCAAGGGTTGGGACAGGGGGCTGATGGCTACACCTTC. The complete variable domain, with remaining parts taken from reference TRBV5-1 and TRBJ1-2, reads KAGVTQTPRYLIKTRGQQVTLSCSPISGHRSVSWYQQTPGQGLQFLFEYFSETQRNKGNFPGRFSGRQFSNSRSEMNVSTLELGDSALYLCASSQGLGQGADGYTFGSGTRLTVV.

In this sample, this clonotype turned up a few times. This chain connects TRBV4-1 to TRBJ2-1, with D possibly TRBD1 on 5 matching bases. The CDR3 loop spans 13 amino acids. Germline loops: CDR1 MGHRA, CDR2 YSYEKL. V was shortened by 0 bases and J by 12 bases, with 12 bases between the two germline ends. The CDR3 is CASSQDTGVGQFF. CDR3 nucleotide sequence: TGCGCCAGCAGCCAAGATACAGGTGTGGGGCAGTTCTTC.

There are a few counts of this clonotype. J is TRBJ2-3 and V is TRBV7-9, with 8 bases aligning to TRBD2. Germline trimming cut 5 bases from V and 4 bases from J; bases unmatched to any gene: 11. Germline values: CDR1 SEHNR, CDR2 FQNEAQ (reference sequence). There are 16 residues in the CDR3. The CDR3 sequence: CASSVPGLGGPDTQYF. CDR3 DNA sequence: TGTGCCAGCAGCGTACCGGGACTAGGGGGTCCAGATACGCAGTATTTT.

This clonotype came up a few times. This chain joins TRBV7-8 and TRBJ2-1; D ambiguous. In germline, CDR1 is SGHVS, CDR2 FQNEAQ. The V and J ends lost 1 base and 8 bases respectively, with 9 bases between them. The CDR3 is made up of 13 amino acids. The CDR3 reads CASSLVQDDEQFF. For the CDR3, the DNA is TGTGCCAGCAGCTTAGTGCAAGACGATGAGCAGTTCTTC.

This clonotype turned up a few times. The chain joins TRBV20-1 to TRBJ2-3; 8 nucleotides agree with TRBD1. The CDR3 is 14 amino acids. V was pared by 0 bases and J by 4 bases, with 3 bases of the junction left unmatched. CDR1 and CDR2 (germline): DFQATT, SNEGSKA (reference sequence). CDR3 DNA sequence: TGCAGTGCTAGAGACAGGGGGCCCCCAGATACGCAGTATTTT. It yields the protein CSARDRGPPDTQYF.

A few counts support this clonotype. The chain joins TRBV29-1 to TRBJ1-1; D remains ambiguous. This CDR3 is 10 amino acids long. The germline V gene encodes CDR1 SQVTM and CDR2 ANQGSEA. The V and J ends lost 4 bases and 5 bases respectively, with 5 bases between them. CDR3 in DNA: TGCAGCGTTGTCCGGACTGAAGCTTTCTTT. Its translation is CSVVRTEAFF. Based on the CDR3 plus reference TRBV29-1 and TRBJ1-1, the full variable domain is SAVISQKPSRDICQRGTSLTIQCQVDSQVTMMFWYRQQPGQSLTLIATANQGSEATYESGFVIDKFPISRPNLTFSTLTVSNMSPEDSSIYLCSVVRTEAFFGQGTRLTVV.

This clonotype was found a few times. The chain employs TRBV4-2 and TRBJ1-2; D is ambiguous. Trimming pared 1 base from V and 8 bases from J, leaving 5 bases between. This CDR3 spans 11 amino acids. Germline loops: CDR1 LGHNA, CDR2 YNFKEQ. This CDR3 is CASSQGWGYTF. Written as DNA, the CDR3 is TGTGCCAGCAGCCAAGGTTGGGGCTACACCTTC.

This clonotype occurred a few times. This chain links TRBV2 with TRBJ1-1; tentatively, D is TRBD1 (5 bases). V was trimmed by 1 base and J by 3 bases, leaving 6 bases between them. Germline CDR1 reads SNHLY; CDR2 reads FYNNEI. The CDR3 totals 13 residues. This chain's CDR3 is CASSEGGDTEAFF. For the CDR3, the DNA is TGTGCCAGCAGTGAAGGGGGGGACACTGAAGCTTTCTTT.